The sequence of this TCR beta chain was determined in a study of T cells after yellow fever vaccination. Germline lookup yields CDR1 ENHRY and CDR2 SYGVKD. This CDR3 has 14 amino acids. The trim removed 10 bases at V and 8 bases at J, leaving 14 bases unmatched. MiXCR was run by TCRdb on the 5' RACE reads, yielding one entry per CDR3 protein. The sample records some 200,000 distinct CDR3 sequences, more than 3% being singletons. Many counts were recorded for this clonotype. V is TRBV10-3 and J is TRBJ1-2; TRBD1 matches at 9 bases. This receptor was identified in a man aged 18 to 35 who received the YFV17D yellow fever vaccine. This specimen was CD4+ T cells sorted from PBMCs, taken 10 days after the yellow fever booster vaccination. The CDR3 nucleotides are TGTGCCACCGGGACCGGGACAGGGTATCAAGGCTACACCTTC. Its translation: CATGTGTGYQGYTF.